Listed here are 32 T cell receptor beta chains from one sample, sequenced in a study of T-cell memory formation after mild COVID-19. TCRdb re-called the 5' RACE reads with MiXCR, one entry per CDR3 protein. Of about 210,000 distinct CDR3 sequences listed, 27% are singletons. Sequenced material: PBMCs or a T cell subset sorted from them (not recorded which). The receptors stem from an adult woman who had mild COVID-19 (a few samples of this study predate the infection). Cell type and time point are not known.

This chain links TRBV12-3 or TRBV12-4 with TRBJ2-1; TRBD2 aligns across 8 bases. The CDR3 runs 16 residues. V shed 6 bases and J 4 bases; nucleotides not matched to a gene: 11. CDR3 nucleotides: TGTGCCAGCAGGCGCACTACTAGCGGCCGATACAATGAGCAGTTCTTC. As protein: CASRRTTSGRYNEQFF.

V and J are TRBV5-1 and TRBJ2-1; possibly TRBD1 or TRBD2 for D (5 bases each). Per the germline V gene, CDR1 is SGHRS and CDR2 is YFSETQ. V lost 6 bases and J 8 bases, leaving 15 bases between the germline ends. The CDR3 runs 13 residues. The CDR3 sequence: CASTRRGEHEQFF. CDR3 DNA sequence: TGCGCCAGCACCAGGAGAGGGGAGCATGAGCAGTTCTTC.

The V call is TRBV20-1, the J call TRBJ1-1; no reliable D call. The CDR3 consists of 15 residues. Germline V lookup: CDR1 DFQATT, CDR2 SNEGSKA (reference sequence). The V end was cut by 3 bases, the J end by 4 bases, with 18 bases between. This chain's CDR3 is CSASDPMRVGTEAFF. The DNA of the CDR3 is TGCAGTGCTAGTGACCCTATGAGGGTCGGCACTGAAGCTTTCTTT.

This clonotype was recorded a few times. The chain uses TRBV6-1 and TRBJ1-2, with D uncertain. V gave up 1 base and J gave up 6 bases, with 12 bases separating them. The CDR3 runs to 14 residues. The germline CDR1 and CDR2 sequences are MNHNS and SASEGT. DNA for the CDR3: TGTGCCAGCAGTGAAGACAGACGGATCCATGGCTACACCTTC. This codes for CASSEDRRIHGYTF.

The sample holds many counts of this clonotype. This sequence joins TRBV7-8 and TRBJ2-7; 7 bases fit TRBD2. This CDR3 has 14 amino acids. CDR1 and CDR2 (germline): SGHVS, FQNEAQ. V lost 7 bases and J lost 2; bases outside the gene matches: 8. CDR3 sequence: CASTPLAVAYEQYF. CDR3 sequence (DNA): TGTGCCAGCACGCCTCTAGCGGTAGCCTACGAGCAGTACTTC. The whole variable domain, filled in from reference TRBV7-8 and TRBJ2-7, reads GAGVSQSPRYKVAKRGQDVALRCDPISGHVSLFWYQQALGQGPEFLTYFQNEAQLDKSGLPSDRFFAERPEGSVSTLKIQRTQQEDSAVYLCASTPLAVAYEQYFGPGTRLTVT.

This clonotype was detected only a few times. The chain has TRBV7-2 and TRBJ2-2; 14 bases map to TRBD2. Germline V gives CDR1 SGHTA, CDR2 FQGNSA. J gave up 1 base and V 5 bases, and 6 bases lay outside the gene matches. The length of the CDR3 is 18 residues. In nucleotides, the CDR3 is TGTGCCAGCAGCCGTAAAGGACTAGCGGGAGGGAACACCGGGGAGCTGTTTTTT. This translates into CASSRKGLAGGNTGELFF. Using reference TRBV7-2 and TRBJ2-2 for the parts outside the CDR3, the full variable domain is GAGVSQSPSNKVTEKGKDVELRCDPISGHTALYWYRQSLGQGLEFLIYFQGNSAPDKSGLPSDRFSAERTGGSVSTLTIQRTQQEDSAVYLCASSRKGLAGGNTGELFFGEGSRLTVL.

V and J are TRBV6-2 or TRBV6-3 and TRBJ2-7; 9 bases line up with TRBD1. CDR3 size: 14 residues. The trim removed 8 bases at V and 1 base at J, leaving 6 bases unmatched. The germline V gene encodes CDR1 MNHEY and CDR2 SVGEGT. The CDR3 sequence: CASDRDRASYEQYF. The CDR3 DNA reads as TGTGCCAGCGACAGGGACAGGGCTTCCTACGAGCAGTACTTC.

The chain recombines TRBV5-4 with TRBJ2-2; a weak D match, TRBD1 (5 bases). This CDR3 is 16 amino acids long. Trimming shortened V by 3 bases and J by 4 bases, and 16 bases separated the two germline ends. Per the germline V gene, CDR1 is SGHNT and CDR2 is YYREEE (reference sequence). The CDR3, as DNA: TGTGCCAGCAGCTCCCTTTATGGGGCCTTCACCGGGGAGCTGTTTTTT. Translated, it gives CASSSLYGAFTGELFF. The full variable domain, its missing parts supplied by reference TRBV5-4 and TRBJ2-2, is ETGVTQSPTHLIKTRGQQVTLRCSSQSGHNTVSWYQQALGQGPQFIFQYYREEENGRGNFPPRFSGLQFPNYSSELNVNALELDDSALYLCASSSLYGAFTGELFFGEGSRLTVL.

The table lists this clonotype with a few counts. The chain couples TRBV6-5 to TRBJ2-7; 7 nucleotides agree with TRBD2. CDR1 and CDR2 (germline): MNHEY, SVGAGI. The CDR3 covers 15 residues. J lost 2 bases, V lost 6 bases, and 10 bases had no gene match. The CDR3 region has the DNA TGTGCCAGCAGCCCCTCGCGACTAGCTGCCTACGAGCAGTACTTC. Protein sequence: CASSPSRLAAYEQYF.

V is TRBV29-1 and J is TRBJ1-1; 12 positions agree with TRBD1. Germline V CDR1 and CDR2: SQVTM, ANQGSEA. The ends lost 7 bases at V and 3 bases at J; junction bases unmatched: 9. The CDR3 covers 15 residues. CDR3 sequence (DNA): TGCAGCGCTCAGGAAGGGACAGGGGGCTACACTGAAGCTTTCTTT. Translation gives CSAQEGTGGYTEAFF.

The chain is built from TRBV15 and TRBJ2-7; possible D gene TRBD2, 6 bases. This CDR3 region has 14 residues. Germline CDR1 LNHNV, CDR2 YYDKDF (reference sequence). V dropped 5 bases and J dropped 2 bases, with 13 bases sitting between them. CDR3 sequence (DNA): TGTGCCACCAGCTCAAATAGCGGCCCCTACGAGCAGTACTTC. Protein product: CATSSNSGPYEQYF.

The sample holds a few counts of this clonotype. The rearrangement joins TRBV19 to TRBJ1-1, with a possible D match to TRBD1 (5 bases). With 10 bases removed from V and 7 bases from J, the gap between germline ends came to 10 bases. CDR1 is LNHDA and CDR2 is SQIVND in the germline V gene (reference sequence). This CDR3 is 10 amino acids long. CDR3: CATRQYEAFF. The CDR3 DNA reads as TGTGCCACCCGACAGTATGAAGCTTTCTTT.

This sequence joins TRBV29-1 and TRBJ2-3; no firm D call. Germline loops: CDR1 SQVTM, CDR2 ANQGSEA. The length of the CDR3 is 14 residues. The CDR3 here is CSEQSKGYTDTQYF. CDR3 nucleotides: TGCAGTGAACAGAGCAAGGGATACACAGATACGCAGTATTTT.

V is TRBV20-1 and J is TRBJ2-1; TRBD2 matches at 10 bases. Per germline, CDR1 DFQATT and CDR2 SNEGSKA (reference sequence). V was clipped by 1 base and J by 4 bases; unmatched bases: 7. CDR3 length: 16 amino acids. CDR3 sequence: CSARGPIAGGYNEQFF. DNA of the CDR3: TGCAGTGCTAGAGGTCCAATAGCGGGAGGTTACAATGAGCAGTTCTTC.

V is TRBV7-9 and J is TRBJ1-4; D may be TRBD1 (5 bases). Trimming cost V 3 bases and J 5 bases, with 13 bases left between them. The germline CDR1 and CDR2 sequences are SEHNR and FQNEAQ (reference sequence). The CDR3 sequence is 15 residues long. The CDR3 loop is CASSFPLGGNEKLFF. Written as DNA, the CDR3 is TGTGCCAGCAGCTTCCCGCTCGGGGGGAATGAAAAACTGTTTTTT.

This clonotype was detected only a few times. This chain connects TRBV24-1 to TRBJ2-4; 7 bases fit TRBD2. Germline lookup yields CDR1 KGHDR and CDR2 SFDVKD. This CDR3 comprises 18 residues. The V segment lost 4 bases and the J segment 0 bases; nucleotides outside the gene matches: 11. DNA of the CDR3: TGTGCCACCAGTGACGGGGAGGGGTTGGGGGAAGCCAAAAACATTCAGTACTTC. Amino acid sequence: CATSDGEGLGEAKNIQYF.

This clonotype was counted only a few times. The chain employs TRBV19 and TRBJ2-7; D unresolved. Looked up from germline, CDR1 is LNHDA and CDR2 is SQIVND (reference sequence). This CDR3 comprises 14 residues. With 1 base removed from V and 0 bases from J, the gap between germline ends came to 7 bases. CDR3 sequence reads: CASSIATHSYEQYF. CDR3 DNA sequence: TGTGCCAGTAGTATAGCGACACACTCCTACGAGCAGTACTTC.

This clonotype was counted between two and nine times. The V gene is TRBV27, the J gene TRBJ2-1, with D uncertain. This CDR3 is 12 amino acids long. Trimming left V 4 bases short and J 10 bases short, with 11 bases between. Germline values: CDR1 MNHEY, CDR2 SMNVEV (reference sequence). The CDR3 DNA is TGTGCCAGCAGTTCTCTCACCGGGGAGCAGTTCTTC. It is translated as CASSSLTGEQFF.

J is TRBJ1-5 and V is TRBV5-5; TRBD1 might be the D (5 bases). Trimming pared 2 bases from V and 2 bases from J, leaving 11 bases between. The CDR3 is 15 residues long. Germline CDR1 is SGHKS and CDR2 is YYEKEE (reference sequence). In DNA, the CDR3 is TGTGCCAGCAGCTTATTATGGGGGGGCAATCAGCCCCAGCATTTT. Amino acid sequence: CASSLLWGGNQPQHF.

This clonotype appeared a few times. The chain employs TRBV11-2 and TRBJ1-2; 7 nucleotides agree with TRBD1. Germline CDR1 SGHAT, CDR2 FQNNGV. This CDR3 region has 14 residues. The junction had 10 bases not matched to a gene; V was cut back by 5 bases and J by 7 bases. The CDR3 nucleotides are TGTGCCAGCAGCCGAGACAGGGCGGAGGGTGGCTACACCTTC. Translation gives CASSRDRAEGGYTF.

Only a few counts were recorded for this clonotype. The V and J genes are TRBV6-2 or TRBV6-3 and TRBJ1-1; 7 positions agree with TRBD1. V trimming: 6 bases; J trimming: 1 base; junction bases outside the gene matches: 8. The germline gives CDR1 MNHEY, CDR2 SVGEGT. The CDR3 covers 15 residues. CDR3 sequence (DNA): TGTGCCAGCAGACAAGGGTACAGGGGGAACACTGAAGCTTTCTTT. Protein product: CASRQGYRGNTEAFF.

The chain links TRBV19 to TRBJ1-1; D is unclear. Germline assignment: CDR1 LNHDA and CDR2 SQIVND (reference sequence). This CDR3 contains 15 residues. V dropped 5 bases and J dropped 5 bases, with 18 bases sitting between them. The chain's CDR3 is CASSSRLGRETEAFF. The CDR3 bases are TGTGCCAGTAGTTCCCGATTGGGAAGGGAAACTGAAGCTTTCTTT.

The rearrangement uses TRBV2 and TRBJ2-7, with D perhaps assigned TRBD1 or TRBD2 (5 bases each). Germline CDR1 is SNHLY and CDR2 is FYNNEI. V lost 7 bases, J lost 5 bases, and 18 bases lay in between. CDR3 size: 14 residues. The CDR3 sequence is CASTISGGTNEQYF. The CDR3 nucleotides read TGTGCCAGCACCATCAGTGGGGGTACCAACGAGCAGTACTTC. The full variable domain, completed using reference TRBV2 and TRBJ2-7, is EPEVTQTPSHQVTQMGQEVILRCVPISNHLYFYWYRQILGQKVEFLVSFYNNEISEKSEIFDDQFSVERPDGSNFTLKIRSTKLEDSAMYFCASTISGGTNEQYFGPGTRLTVT.

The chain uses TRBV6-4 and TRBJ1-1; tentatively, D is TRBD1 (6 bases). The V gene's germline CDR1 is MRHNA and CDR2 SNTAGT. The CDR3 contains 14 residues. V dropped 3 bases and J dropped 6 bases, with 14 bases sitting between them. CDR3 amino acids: CASSEFGGAPEAFF. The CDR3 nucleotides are TGTGCCAGCAGTGAGTTCGGGGGGGCCCCTGAAGCTTTCTTT.

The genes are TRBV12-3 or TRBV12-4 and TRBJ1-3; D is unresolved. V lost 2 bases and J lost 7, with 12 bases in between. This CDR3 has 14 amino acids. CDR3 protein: CASSLRRRGNTIYF. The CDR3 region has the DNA TGTGCCAGCAGTTTACGGCGCAGAGGGAACACCATATATTTT.

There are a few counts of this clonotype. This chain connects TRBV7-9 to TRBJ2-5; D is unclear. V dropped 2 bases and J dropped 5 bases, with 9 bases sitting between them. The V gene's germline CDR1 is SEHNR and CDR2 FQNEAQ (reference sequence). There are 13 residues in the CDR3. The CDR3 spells CASSLFVAETQYF. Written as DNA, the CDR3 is TGTGCCAGCAGCTTATTTGTTGCGGAGACCCAGTACTTC.

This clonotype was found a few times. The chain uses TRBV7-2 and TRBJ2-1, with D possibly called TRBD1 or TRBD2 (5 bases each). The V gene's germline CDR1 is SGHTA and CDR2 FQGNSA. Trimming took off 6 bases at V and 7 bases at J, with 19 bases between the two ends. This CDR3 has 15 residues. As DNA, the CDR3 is TGTGCCAGCAGTGTTTCCGGGACCAAGGGAAATGAGCAGTTCTTC. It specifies CASSVSGTKGNEQFF. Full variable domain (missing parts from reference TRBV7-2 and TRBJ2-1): GAGVSQSPSNKVTEKGKDVELRCDPISGHTALYWYRQSLGQGLEFLIYFQGNSAPDKSGLPSDRFSAERTGGSVSTLTIQRTQQEDSAVYLCASSVSGTKGNEQFFGPGTRLTVL.

Here the CDR3 DNA reads TGTGCCAGCAGCCTCTATGGCACAGATACGCAGTATTTT. Translating it yields CASSLYGTDTQYF. The V and J genes are TRBV7-3 and TRBJ2-3, with D unresolved. Trimming took off 5 bases at V and 1 base at J, with 7 bases between the two ends. Germline CDR1 reads SGHTA; CDR2 reads FQGTGA. CDR3 length: 13 amino acids. The full variable domain, completed using reference TRBV7-3 and TRBJ2-3, is GAGVSQTPSNKVTEKGKYVELRCDPISGHTALYWYRQSLGQGPEFLIYFQGTGAADDSGLPNDRFFAVRPEGSVSTLKIQRTERGDSAVYLCASSLYGTDTQYFGPGTRLTVL.

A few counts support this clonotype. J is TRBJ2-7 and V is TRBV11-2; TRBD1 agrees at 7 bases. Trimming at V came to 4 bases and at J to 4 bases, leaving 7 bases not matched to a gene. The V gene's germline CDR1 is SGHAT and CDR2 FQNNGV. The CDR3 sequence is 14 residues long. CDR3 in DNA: TGTGCCAGCAGCTCCTCCGGGACAGAGTACGAGCAGTACTTC. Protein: CASSSSGTEYEQYF.

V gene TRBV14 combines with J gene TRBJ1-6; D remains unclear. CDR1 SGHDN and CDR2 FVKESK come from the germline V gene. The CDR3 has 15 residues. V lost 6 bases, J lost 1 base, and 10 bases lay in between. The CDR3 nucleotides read TGTGCCAGCAGAGCAGCGGGGTCCTATAATTCACCCCTCCACTTT. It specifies CASRAAGSYNSPLHF.

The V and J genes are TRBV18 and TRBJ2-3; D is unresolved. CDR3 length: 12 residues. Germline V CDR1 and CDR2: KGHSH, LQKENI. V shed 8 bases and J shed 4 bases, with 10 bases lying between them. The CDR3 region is CASPGRADTQYF. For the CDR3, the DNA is TGTGCCAGCCCGGGTCGGGCAGATACGCAGTATTTT.

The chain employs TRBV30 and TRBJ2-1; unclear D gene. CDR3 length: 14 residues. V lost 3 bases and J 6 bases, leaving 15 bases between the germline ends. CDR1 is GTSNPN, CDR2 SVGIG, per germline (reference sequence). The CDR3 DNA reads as TGTGCCTGGAGCCGCGGTGGACCTGTCAATGAGCAGTTCTTC. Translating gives CAWSRGGPVNEQFF.